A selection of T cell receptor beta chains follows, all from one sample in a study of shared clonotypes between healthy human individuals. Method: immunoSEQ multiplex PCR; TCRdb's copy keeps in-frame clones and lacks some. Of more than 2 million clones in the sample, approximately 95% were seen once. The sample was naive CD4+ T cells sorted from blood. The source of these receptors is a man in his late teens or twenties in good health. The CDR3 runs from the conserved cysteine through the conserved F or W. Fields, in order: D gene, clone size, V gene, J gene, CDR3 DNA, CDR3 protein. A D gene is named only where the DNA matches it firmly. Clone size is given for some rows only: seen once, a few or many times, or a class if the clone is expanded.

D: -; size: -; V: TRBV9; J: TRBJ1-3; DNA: TGTGCCAGCAGCGTAGGAGTCGACAGCCCGGGGGCCATATATTTT; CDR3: CASSVGVDSPGAIYF
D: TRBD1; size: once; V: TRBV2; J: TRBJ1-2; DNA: TGTGCCAGCACCCCGTCGGGACAGGGTCACTATGGCTACACCTTC; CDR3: CASTPSGQGHYGYTF
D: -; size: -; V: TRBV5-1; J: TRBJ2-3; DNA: TGCGCCAGCAGCCAGGGCTCAGATACGCAGTATTTT; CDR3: CASSQGSDTQYF
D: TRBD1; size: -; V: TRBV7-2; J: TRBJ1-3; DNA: TGTGCCAGCAGCTCCCGACAGGGGAGCTCTGGAAACACCATATATTTT; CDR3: CASSSRQGSSGNTIYF
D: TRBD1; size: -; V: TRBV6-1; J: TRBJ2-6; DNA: TGTGCCAGCAGTGAAGCCTCGCCCAGGGGGTTAGGGGCCAACGTCCTGACTTTC; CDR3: CASSEASPRGLGANVLTF
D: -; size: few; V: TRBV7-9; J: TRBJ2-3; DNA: TGTGCCAGCAGCTCCCGCGTTGACAGGCAGACAGATACGCAGTATTTT; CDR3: CASSSRVDRQTDTQYF
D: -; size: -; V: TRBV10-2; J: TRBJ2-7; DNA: TGCGCCAGCAGTGAGTCCCCAGACTCCTACGAGCAGTACTTC; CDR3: CASSESPDSYEQYF
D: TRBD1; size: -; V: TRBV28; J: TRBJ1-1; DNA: TGTGCCAGCAGTCTCGGACAGGGAGGAACTGAAGCTTTCTTT; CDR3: CASSLGQGGTEAFF
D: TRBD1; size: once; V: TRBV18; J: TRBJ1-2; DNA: TGTGCCAGCTCACCAGGGACAGGGTATCACTATGGCTACACCTTC; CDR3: CASSPGTGYHYGYTF
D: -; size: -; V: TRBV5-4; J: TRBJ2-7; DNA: TGTGCCAGCAGACCGGACCTTCCCTCCTACGAGCAGTACTTC; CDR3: CASRPDLPSYEQYF
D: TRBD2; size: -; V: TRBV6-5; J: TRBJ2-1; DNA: TGTGCCAGCAGTTCCGGGGGGACTGACGGCAATGAGCAGTTCTTC; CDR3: CASSSGGTDGNEQFF
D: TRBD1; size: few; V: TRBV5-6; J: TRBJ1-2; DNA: TGTGCCAGCCGAGGGACAGACCTTTTCGGGCTCTATGGCTACACCTTC; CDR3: CASRGTDLFGLYGYTF
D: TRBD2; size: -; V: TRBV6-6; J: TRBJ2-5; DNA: TGTGCCAGCAGACAGCGGGAGCGGGAAACCCAGTACTTC; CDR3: CASRQRERETQYF
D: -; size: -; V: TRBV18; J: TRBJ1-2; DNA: TGTGCCAGCTCCAGTCTTAACTATGGCTACACCTTC; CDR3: CASSSLNYGYTF
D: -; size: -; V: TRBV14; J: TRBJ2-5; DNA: TGTGCCAGCAGCCAGGAAGAGACCCAGTACTTC; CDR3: CASSQEETQYF
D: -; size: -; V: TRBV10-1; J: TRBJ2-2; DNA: TGCGCCAGCAGTGAAGGTTGGCGGACTAACACCGGGGAGCTGTTTTTT; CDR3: CASSEGWRTNTGELFF
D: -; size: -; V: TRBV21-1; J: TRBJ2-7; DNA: TGTGCCAGCAGCAAACCTGGCAGGGGCGTATACGAGCAGTACTTC; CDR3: CASSKPGRGVYEQYF
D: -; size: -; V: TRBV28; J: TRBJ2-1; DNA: TGTGCCAGCAGTTTAAGGACTCCCCAAGAGCAGTTCTTC; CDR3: CASSLRTPQEQFF
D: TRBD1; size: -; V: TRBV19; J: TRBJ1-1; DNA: TGTGCCAGTAGGGGACAGTACACTGAAGCTTTCTTT; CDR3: CASRGQYTEAFF
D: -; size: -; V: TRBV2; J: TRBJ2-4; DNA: TGTGCCAGCAGACAAACGTACGAGGGATTTCAGTACTTC; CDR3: CASRQTYEGFQYF
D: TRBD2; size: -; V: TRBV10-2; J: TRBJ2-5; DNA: TGCGCCAGCAGTGACGCCAGCGGGGGGCCGGAGACCCAGTACTTC; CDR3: CASSDASGGPETQYF
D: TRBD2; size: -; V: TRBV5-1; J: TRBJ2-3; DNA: TGCGCCAGCAGCTTGGGGGTAGCGGGAGGGTCAGCAGATACGCAGTATTTT; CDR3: CASSLGVAGGSADTQYF
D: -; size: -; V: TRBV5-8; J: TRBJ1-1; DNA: TGTGCCAGCCGTAACATTTATTCGAACACTGAAGCTTTCTTT; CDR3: CASRNIYSNTEAFF